The 8 T cell receptor beta chains presented below share a single source sample, sequenced in a study of vaccination effects on CD4 cells after COVID-19. Within the ViraFEST assay, antigen-specific CD4+ T cells underwent expansion with viral peptide pools prior to sequencing. Scientists isolated CD4+ T cells after a roughly ten-day culture period ended. These receptors have no known antigen. Produced via immunoSEQ multiplex PCR; TCRdb's table is partial and in-frame only. The sample holds about 54,000 clones, roughly 76% seen once. Sequencing was performed on CD4+ T cells from PBMCs cultured with HCoV-229E spike peptides, taken before COVID-19 vaccination. The receptors stem from a human donor who received a COVID-19 vaccine.

A single count supports this clone. This chain connects TRBV11-1 to TRBJ1-5; TRBD1 matches 8 bases. With 3 bases clipped from V and 6 bases from J, the junction kept 1 base outside the gene matches. The CDR3 runs 13 residues. Germline lookup yields CDR1 SGHAT and CDR2 FQDESV (reference sequence). CDR3 bases: TGTGCCAGCAGCTTCGACAGGGGTCAGCCCCAGCATTTT. As protein: CASSFDRGQPQHF.

CDR3 sequence: CATHPGHPETQYF. The CDR3 coding sequence is TGTGCCACACACCCGGGACACCCAGAGACCCAGTACTTC. The chain couples TRBV6-5 to TRBJ2-5, with D maybe TRBD1 (6 bases). Germline V CDR1 and CDR2: MNHEY, SVGAGI. V was shortened by 10 bases and J by 4 bases, with 16 bases between the two germline ends. The CDR3 contains 13 residues.

V gene TRBV24-1 combines with J gene TRBJ2-5, with TRBD2 identical over 9 bases. The germline V gene encodes CDR1 KGHDR and CDR2 SFDVKD. V lost 6 bases and J lost 5; bases outside the gene matches: 3. This CDR3 is built from 13 residues. CDR3 sequence reads: CATSRLAGETQYF. The CDR3 DNA is TGTGCCACCAGTAGGCTAGCGGGGGAGACCCAGTACTTC.

The chain has TRBV11-3 and TRBJ2-5, with TRBD2 identical over 12 bases. Losses at the gene ends were 4 bases for V and 2 bases for J; bases not matched to a gene: 2. Germline V gene lookup returns CDR1 SGHNT and CDR2 YENEEA. The CDR3 sequence is 15 residues long. The CDR3 nucleotides are TGTGCCAGCAGCTCAGGACTAGCGGGGCAAGAGACCCAGTACTTC. Its translation: CASSSGLAGQETQYF.

This CDR3 reads CASSQQGDYQPQHF. CDR3 DNA: TGTGCCAGTAGTCAACAGGGGGATTATCAGCCCCAGCATTTT. This chain uses TRBV19 with TRBJ1-5; TRBD1 agrees at 8 bases. V was pared by 5 bases and J by 5 bases, with 5 bases of the junction left unmatched. The CDR3 has 14 amino acids. CDR1 is LNHDA, CDR2 SQIVND, per germline (reference sequence).

The chain recombines TRBV4-2 with TRBJ2-2; 13 bases agree with TRBD2. The CDR3 is made up of 17 amino acids. Germline V gene data show CDR1 as LGHNA and CDR2 as YNFKEQ. Trimming cost V 5 bases and J 6 bases; bases outside gene matches: 9. CDR3 protein: CASSGGTSGIGSGELFF. For the CDR3, the DNA is TGTGCCAGCAGCGGCGGGACTAGCGGGATAGGGTCCGGGGAGCTGTTTTTT.

The J gene is TRBJ2-5, the V gene TRBV6-5; 8 bases fit TRBD2. This CDR3 has 14 amino acids. From germline, CDR1 is MNHEY and CDR2 SVGAGI. The junction had 7 bases not matched to a gene; V was cut back by 6 bases and J by 4 bases. As DNA, the CDR3 is TGTGCCAGCAGGAGGAATAGCGGGGTAGAGACCCAGTACTTC. Encoded protein: CASRRNSGVETQYF.

CDR3 nucleotides: TGTGCCATCAGCCAACTAGCGGGGGAAGAGACCCAGTACTTC. Its translation: CAISQLAGEETQYF. The rearrangement uses TRBV10-3 and TRBJ2-5, with 11 bases fitting TRBD2. Germline CDR1 and CDR2: ENHRY and SYGVKD. This CDR3 region has 14 residues. V lost 6 bases, J lost 3 bases, and 3 bases stayed unmatched.